This T cell receptor (beta chain) was retrieved from a study of a mutant IDH1 vaccine in newly diagnosed glioma. As to time point: baseline, week 1 (first vaccination visit). Treatment reported: pre-vaccination baseline after standard-of-care therapy. Trimming removed 0 bases at V and 1 base at J, with 7 bases between. This CDR3 is built from 15 residues. Sequencing was performed with immunoSEQ multiplex PCR; in TCRdb, only in-frame clones are kept and a portion is missing. The table lists about 67,000 clones, 80% to 90% of them singletons. Sequenced material: peripheral blood mononuclear cells (PBMCs), taken from a glioma patient treated with radiotherapy, temozolomide or both. This clonotype originated in a woman aged 18-29 years with glioma. Some clones in this sample may be carry-over from other donors' samples. This chain links TRBV23-1 with TRBJ1-3; D unclear. TRBV23-1 qualifies as an ORF whose function is uncertain. The CDR3 nucleotides are TGCGCCAGCAGTCAATCTCGGGGTTCTGGAAACACCATATATTTT. Translated, it gives CASSQSRGSGNTIYF.